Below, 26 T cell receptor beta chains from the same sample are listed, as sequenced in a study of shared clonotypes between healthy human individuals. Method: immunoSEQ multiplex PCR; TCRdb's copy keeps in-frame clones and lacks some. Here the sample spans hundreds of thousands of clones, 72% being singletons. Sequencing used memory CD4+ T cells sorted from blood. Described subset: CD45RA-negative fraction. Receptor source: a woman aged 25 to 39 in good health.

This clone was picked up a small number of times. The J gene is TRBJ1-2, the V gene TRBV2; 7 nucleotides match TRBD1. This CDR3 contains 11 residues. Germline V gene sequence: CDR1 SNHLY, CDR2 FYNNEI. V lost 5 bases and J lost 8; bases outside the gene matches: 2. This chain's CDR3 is CASSNRGGYTF. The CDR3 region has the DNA TGTGCCAGCAGTAACAGGGGAGGCTACACCTTC.

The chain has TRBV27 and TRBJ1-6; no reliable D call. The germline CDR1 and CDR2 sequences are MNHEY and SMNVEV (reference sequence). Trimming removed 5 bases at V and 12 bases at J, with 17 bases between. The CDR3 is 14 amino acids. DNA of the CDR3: TGTGCCAGCAGTACGGCGGGATGGCGGGGACCCCTCCACTTT. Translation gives CASSTAGWRGPLHF.

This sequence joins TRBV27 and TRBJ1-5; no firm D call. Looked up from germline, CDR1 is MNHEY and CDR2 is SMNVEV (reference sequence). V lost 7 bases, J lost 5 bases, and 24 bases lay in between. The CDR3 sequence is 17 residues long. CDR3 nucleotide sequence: TGTGCCAGCACCTCCCCGACATGGTGGGGAGCTGATCAGCCCCAGCATTTT. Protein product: CASTSPTWWGADQPQHF.

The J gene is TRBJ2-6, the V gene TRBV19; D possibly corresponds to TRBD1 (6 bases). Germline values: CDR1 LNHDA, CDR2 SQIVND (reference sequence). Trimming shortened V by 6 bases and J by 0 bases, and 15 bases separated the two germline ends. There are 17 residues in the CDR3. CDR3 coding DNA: TGTGCCAGTAGCGTCCCAGGGGCGGCCTCTGGGGCCAACGTCCTGACTTTC. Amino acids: CASSVPGAASGANVLTF.

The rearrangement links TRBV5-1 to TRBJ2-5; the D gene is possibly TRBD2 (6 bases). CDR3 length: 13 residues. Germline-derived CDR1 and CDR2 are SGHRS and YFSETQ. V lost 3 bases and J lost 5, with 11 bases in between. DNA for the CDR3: TGCGCCAGCAGCTCGGGGGATCAGGAGACCCAGTACTTC. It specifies CASSSGDQETQYF.

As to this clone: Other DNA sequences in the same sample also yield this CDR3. CDR3 in amino acids: CASSPSRDNEQFF. In DNA, the CDR3 is TGTGCCAGCTCACCCTCGAGGGACAATGAGCAGTTCTTC. The chain recombines TRBV18 with TRBJ2-1, with a weak D call TRBD2 (5 bases). Trimming shortened V by 3 bases and J by 5 bases, and 8 bases separated the two germline ends. Germline loops: CDR1 KGHSH, CDR2 LQKENI. The CDR3 loop spans 13 amino acids.

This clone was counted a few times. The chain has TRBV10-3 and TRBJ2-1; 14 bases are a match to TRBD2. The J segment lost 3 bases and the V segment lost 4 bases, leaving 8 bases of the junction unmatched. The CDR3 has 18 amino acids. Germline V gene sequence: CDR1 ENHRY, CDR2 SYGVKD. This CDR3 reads CAISGRLAGGPDYNEQFF. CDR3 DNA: TGTGCCATCAGTGGAAGACTAGCGGGAGGGCCCGACTACAATGAGCAGTTCTTC.

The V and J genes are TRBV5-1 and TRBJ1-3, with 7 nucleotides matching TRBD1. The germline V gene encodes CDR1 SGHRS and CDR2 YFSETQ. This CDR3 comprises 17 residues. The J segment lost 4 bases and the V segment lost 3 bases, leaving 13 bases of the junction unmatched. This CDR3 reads CASSSRTGLEGGNTIYF. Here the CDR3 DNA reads TGCGCCAGCAGCTCAAGGACAGGTCTAGAAGGAGGAAACACCATATATTTT. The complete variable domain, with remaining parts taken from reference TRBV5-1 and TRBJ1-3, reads KAGVTQTPRYLIKTRGQQVTLSCSPISGHRSVSWYQQTPGQGLQFLFEYFSETQRNKGNFPGRFSGRQFSNSRSEMNVSTLELGDSALYLCASSSRTGLEGGNTIYFGEGSWLTVV.

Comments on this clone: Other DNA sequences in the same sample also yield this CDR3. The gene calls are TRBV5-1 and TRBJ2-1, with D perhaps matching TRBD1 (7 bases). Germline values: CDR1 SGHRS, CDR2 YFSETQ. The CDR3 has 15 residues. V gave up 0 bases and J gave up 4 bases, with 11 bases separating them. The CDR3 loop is CASSLDSGGYNEQFF. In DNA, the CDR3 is TGCGCCAGCAGCTTGGATTCAGGGGGGTACAATGAGCAGTTCTTC.

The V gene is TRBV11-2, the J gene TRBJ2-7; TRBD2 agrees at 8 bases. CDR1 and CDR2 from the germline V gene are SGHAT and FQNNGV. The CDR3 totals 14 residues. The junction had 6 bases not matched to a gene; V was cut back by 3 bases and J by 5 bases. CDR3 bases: TGTGCCAGCAGCTTCAGTCGAGCGGGAGACGAGCAGTACTTC. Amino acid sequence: CASSFSRAGDEQYF.

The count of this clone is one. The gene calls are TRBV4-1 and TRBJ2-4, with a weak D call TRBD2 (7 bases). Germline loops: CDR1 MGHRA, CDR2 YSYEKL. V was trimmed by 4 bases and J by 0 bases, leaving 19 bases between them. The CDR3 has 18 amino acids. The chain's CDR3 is CASSPGGARGLAKNIQYF. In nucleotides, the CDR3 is TGCGCCAGCAGCCCGGGGGGTGCTAGGGGGTTAGCCAAAAACATTCAGTACTTC.

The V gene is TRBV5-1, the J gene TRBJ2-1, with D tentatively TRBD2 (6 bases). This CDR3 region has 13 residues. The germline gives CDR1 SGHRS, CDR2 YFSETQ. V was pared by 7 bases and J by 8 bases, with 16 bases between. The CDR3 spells CASVPEGADEQFF. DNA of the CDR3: TGCGCCAGCGTGCCGGAGGGCGCCGATGAGCAGTTCTTC.

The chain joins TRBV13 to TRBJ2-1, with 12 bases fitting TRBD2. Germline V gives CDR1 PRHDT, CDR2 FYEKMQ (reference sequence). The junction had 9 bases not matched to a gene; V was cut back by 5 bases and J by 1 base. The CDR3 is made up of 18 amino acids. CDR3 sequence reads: CASSATSGSLNSYNEQFF. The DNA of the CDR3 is TGTGCCAGCAGCGCGACTAGCGGGAGCCTGAATTCCTACAATGAGCAGTTCTTC.

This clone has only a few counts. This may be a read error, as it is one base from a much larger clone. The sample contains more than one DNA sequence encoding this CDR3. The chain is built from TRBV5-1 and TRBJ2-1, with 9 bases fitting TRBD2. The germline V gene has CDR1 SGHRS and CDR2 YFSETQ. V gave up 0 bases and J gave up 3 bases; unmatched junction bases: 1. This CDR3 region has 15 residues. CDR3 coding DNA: TGCGCCAGCAGCTTGGGTAGCGGGAGCTACAATGAGCAGTTCTTC. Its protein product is CASSLGSGSYNEQFF.

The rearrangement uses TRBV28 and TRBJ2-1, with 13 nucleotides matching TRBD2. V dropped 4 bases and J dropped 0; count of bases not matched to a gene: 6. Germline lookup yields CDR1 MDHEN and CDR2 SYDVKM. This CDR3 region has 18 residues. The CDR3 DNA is TGTGCCAGCAGTTCTACCGGGACTAGCGGGATCTCCTACAATGAGCAGTTCTTC. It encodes CASSSTGTSGISYNEQFF.

The CDR3 DNA is TGTGCCAGCAGAATCCCGGGACAGGCGTCCTACGAGCAGTACTTC. Translating it yields CASRIPGQASYEQYF. This chain links TRBV28 with TRBJ2-7; 8 bases map to TRBD1. The CDR3 is made up of 15 amino acids. After removal of 6 bases from V and 1 base from J, the junction contained 8 bases not matched to a gene. CDR1 is MDHEN and CDR2 is SYDVKM in the germline V gene. Variable domain in full (rest from reference TRBV28 and TRBJ2-7): DVKVTQSSRYLVKRTGEKVFLECVQDMDHENMFWYRQDPGLGLRLIYFSYDVKMKEKGDIPEGYSVSREKKERFSLILESASTNQTSMYLCASRIPGQASYEQYFGPGTRLTVT.

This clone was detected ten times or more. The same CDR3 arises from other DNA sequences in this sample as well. CDR3 DNA sequence: TGTGCCAGCAGCTTGCCGGGACAGGGAAACTATGGCTACACCTTC. This translates into CASSLPGQGNYGYTF. V gene TRBV7-2 combines with J gene TRBJ1-2; 9 bases match TRBD1. This CDR3 is built from 15 residues. Per the germline V gene, CDR1 is SGHTA and CDR2 is FQGNSA. V lost 3 bases to trimming and J lost 2 bases; unmatched junction nucleotides: 4.

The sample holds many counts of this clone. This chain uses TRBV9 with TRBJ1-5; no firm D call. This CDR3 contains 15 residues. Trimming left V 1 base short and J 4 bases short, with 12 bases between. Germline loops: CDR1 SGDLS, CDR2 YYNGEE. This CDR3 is CASSVKQTSNQPQHF. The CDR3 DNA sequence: TGTGCCAGCAGCGTAAAGCAGACCTCAAATCAGCCCCAGCATTTT.

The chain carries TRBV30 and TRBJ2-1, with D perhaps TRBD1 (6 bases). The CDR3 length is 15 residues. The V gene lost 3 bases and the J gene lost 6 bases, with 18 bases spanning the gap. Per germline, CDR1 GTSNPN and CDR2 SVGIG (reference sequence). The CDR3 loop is CAWSLRGVPSNEQFF. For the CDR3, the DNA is TGTGCCTGGAGCCTCAGGGGTGTCCCCTCCAATGAGCAGTTCTTC.

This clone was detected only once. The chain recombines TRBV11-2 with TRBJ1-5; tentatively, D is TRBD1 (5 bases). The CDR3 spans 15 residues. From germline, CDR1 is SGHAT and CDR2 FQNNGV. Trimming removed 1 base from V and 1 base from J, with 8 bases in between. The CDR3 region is CASSLGQWSNQPQHF. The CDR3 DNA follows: TGTGCCAGCAGCTTAGGACAGTGGAGCAATCAGCCCCAGCATTTT.

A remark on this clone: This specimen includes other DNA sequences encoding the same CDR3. CDR3 sequence (DNA): TGTGCCAGCAGTTACGGAGGAGACACCGGGGAGCTGTTTTTT. It encodes CASSYGGDTGELFF. This chain connects TRBV6-5 to TRBJ2-2; a possible D gene is TRBD2 (5 bases). Deletions cut 2 bases from V and 3 bases from J, with 7 bases between. Germline V gene lookup returns CDR1 MNHEY and CDR2 SVGAGI. This CDR3 is 14 amino acids long.

For the CDR3, the DNA is TGCGCCAGCAGCTCAGGACTAGCGGACCTCACAGATACGCAGTATTTT. Translated: CASSSGLADLTDTQYF. This rearrangement joins TRBV5-1 to TRBJ2-3; TRBD2 agrees at 10 bases. Trimming at V came to 3 bases and at J to 2 bases, leaving 6 bases not matched to a gene. Per the germline V gene, CDR1 is SGHRS and CDR2 is YFSETQ. The CDR3 extends over 16 amino acids.

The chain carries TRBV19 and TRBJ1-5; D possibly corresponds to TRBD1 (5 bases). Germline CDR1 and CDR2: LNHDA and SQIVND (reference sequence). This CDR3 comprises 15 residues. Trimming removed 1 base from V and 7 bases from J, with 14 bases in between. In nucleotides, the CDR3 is TGTGCCAGTAGTATAGTAGGGACCGCCCGCCAGCCCCAGCATTTT. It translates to CASSIVGTARQPQHF.

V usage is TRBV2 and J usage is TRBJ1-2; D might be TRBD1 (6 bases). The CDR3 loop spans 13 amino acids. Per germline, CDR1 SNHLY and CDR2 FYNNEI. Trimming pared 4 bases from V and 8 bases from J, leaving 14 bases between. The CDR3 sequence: CASSGQGLVGYTF. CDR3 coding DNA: TGTGCCAGCAGTGGTCAGGGGCTGGTAGGCTACACCTTC.

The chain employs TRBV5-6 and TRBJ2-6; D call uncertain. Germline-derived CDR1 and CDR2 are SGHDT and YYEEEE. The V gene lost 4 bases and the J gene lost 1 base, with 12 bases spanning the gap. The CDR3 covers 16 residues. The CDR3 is CASSRNVGSGANVLTF. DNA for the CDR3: TGTGCCAGCAGCCGAAACGTGGGATCTGGGGCCAACGTCCTGACTTTC.

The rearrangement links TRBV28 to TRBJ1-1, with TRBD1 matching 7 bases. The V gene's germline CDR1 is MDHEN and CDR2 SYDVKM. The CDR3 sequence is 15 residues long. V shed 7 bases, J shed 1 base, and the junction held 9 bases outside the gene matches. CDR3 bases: TGTGCCAGCAACCAACAGGGGCGAAAGAACACTGAAGCTTTCTTT. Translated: CASNQQGRKNTEAFF.